The present T cell receptor beta chain was sequenced within a study of shared clonotypes between healthy human individuals. CD45RO negativity and positive selection for CCR7 defined naive CD8 cells, a population that excluded terminally differentiated effector memory CD45RA+ cells. The CDR3 runs 15 residues. The germline gives CDR1 LNHDA, CDR2 SQIVND (reference sequence). Trimming stripped 1 base from V and 5 bases from J, with 12 bases between. This clone appeared a single time. TCRdb's copy holds only in-frame clones and misses some; the assay was immunoSEQ multiplex PCR. The sample has fewer than 800,000 clones, just over 90% seen once.

This sequence joins TRBV19 and TRBJ2-1; D perhaps matches TRBD2 (5 bases). The sequenced sample was naive CD8+ T cells sorted from blood. The origin of this receptor is a man aged 25-45 years in good health. Here the CDR3 reads CASSIVPDGNNEQFF. The DNA for the CDR3 is TGTGCCAGTAGTATAGTTCCCGACGGGAACAATGAGCAGTTCTTC.